Listed below are T cell receptor beta chains from one sample, sequenced in a study of CD8 T cells in ankylosing spondylitis. Via MiXCR, TCRdb re-called the 5' RACE reads, giving one row per CDR3 protein. The sample records 180,000 or so distinct CDR3 sequences, more than 9% being singletons. The specimen sequenced was blood, either unsorted or a sorted T cell fraction (not recorded which). Every receptor here comes from a male donor with ankylosing spondylitis or in good health (not recorded which). Both conserved end residues are part of each CDR3. Fields, in order: CDR3 DNA, CDR3 protein, J gene, V gene, D gene, clone size. D genes are given only for firm matches. Expanded clones are given a class, and other clones once, few, many or no size at all.

TGTGCCATCAGTGAGGTGACAGGGGCAAACTATGGCTACACCTTC,CAISEVTGANYGYTF,TRBJ1-2,TRBV10-3,TRBD1,many
TGCGCCAGCTTCCTCGGGGGGGGAGGTTACAATGAGCAGTTCTTC,CASFLGGGGYNEQFF,TRBJ2-1,TRBV5-1,TRBD2,many
TGTGCCAGCAGCCCTGCAGGGGGGATTCTGCCCCAGCATTTT,CASSPAGGILPQHF,TRBJ1-5,TRBV7-6,TRBD1,many
TGCAGCGCCGAGATGGACAACGCTAACTATGGCTACACCTTC,CSAEMDNANYGYTF,TRBJ1-2,TRBV29-1,NA,few
TGCGCCAGCAGCCAAGGGACAGGGGAGGGTTCACCCCTCCACTTT,CASSQGTGEGSPLHF,TRBJ1-6,TRBV4-1,TRBD1,few
TGTGCCAGCAGCAAAGGGCCCACGGGTCTGGATAGCAATCAGCCCCAACATTTT,CASSKGPTGLDSNQPQHF,TRBJ1-5,TRBV21-1,NA,NA
TGTGCCAGCAGCTTAGATGGGACTGAGGGGGAGACCCAGTACTTC,CASSLDGTEGETQYF,TRBJ2-5,TRBV11-2,NA,many
TGTGCCAGCAGCCACAGCCAAGGACGCGCTGAAGCTTTCTTT,CASSHSQGRAEAFF,TRBJ1-1,TRBV2,NA,many
TGTGCCAGCAGTAACAGGGATAGCACCGGGGAGCTGTTTTTT,CASSNRDSTGELFF,TRBJ2-2,TRBV2,NA,few
TGCAGTGCTCGGCCGGGACAGGACAACACTGAAGCTTTCTTT,CSARPGQDNTEAFF,TRBJ1-1,TRBV20-1,TRBD1,NA
TGCAGCGTTTGCCACGTGAGCTCCTACGAGCAGTACTTC,CSVCHVSSYEQYF,TRBJ2-7,TRBV29-1,NA,few
TGTGCCAGCAGCTCCCTAACAGGGGACCTCCACCTACCCGACGAGCAGTACTTC,CASSSLTGDLHLPDEQYF,TRBJ2-7,TRBV11-1,TRBD1,few
TGTGCCAGCAGTTCCGCCCCCGGGACAGCCTACGAGCAGTACTTC,CASSSAPGTAYEQYF,TRBJ2-7,TRBV12-3/TRBV12-4,TRBD1,many
TGTGCCAGCAGCTTGCGAGCGGGGGCGACCTCAGATACGCAGTATTTT,CASSLRAGATSDTQYF,TRBJ2-3,TRBV7-9,TRBD2,NA
TGCAGCGTTCGACAGGGGTATCAAGAGACCCAGTACTTC,CSVRQGYQETQYF,TRBJ2-5,TRBV29-1,TRBD1,many
TGTGCCAGCAGTGCAGGGAGGAGCTCCTATAATTCACCCCTCCACTTT,CASSAGRSSYNSPLHF,TRBJ1-6,TRBV12-3/TRBV12-4,NA,many
TGTGCCAGCAGTTACTCGATAGGGACCTTCTACGAGCAGTACTTC,CASSYSIGTFYEQYF,TRBJ2-7,TRBV6-2/TRBV6-3,NA,NA
TGTGCCAGCAGACTTGGACTCGACTATTGGGATACGCAGTATTTT,CASRLGLDYWDTQYF,TRBJ2-3,TRBV3-1,NA,once
TGTGCCAGCTCACCACAGGGAGGAGGAGGCACTGAAGCTTTCTTT,CASSPQGGGGTEAFF,TRBJ1-1,TRBV18,NA,few
TGTGCCAGCAGTTTACAGGGAAAGGTCACCGGGGAGCTGTTTTTT,CASSLQGKVTGELFF,TRBJ2-2,TRBV27,NA,few